The next 3 T cell receptor beta chains were all read from a single sample in a study of blood T cell repertoires in COVID-19. Clones were sequenced by immunoSEQ multiplex PCR, and TCRdb holds only the in-frame ones, with some missing. The sample consists of some 350,000 clones, over 80% of them appearing once. Sequenced input: PBMCs or T cells enriched from blood (not recorded which). The source is a man aged 25 to 40 who had recovered from COVID-19.

J is TRBJ2-3 and V is TRBV27, with 10 bases fitting TRBD2. Germline V gene data show CDR1 as MNHEY and CDR2 as SMNVEV (reference sequence). V lost 2 bases to trimming and J lost 1 base; unmatched junction nucleotides: 3. The CDR3 totals 16 residues. This CDR3 is CASSLTLAGGTDTQYF. The DNA for the CDR3 is TGTGCCAGCAGTTTAACCCTAGCGGGGGGCACAGATACGCAGTATTTT.

This clone has a handful of counts. Other DNA sequences in the same sample also yield this CDR3. This chain links TRBV7-2 with TRBJ1-5; TRBD1 might be the D (5 bases). The CDR3 covers 15 residues. V lost 2 bases and J lost 1, with 9 bases in between. In germline, CDR1 is SGHTA, CDR2 FQGNSA. In DNA, the CDR3 is TGTGCCAGCAGCTTAACAGGTGGGAGCAATCAGCCCCAGCATTTT. It specifies CASSLTGGSNQPQHF.

The gene calls are TRBV5-8 and TRBJ2-7; a possible D gene is TRBD1 (9 bases). Trimming shortened V by 1 base and J by 6 bases, and 23 bases separated the two germline ends. Looked up from germline, CDR1 is SGHTS and CDR2 is YDEGEE. This CDR3 spans 17 amino acids. The CDR3 spells CASSLIAGQGTPVEQYF. For the CDR3, the DNA is TGTGCCAGCAGCTTGATAGCGGGACAGGGTACACCGGTCGAGCAGTACTTC. The full variable domain, its missing parts supplied by reference TRBV5-8 and TRBJ2-7, is EAGVTQSPTHLIKTRGQQATLRCSPISGHTSVYWYQQALGLGLQFLLWYDEGEERNRGNFPPRFSGRQFPNYSSELNVNALELEDSALYLCASSLIAGQGTPVEQYFGPGTRLTVT.